This TCR beta chain was sequenced in a study of cytomegalovirus exposure and HLA in healthy donors (dated 2017 in TCRdb). For the study in its entirety: An earlier analysis of 587 of the donors reported 250 to 350 Gb of sequence data and some 120 million unique TCR beta sequences from 190 million or so T cells. In a later genetic analysis, genome-wide SNP genotypes for about 55% of the roughly 700 donors were used, and that subset was treated as a discovery cohort. In the later analysis, no new phenotypic data were used to find candidate immune exposures; instead, reliance was placed on TCR beta sequences and their occurrence across donors. An earlier analysis of fewer than 750 of the donors used high-throughput TCR beta sequencing to judge whether each TCR beta V gene segment behaved as functional or pseudogenic. Using immunosequencing, the study profiled T cell repertoires from around 670 subjects and related those repertoires to cytomegalovirus serostatus. The study was designed to test whether signatures of past pathogen exposure could be identified by cataloging public T cell receptors. Typing coverage varied by locus: roughly 629-630 donors for A, B, C, DRB1 and DQB1; some 520 for DQA1; 606 for DPA1; roughly 450 for DPB1. Donor age, sex, ethnicity and CMV serostatus were compiled together with the repertoire data. To predict cytomegalovirus infection status, the study combined high-throughput TCR immunosequencing, statistical association of individual TCRs with disease status, and machine learning. About 320 gigabases of sequencing data and 80 million or so unique TCR sequences were included in an early release covering roughly 600 HLA-typed donors. In a later analysis, previously published TCR beta repertoires from fewer than 750 donors were re-analyzed and high-resolution HLA genotyping was added so that TCR occurrence patterns could be studied. Roughly 5 DR-DQ haplotypes were handled as single units for association and clustering because linkage in the cohort was strong. On average, around 200,000 unique TCR beta nucleotide sequences were sequenced per donor among a few hundred genotyped donors of the cohort, with around 19% of those sequences being non-productive. Among the roughly 400 genotyped donors, under 90% belonged to the genetic ancestry cluster associated with self-reported Caucasian donors. Every discovery cohort repertoire had been produced on one sequencing platform. Besides the first cohort of roughly 660 subjects, a separate validation cohort made up of 95 to 150 different subjects was used. Both class I and class II loci were covered by HLA typing, at four-digit resolution.

The cohort comprised approximately 700 healthy bone marrow donors. Cohort members were all nominally healthy when sampled, although unrecorded immune exposures were likely present. The donor tested CMV seronegative and was one of the 352 seronegative cohort members. A peripheral blood sample was collected from each donor, and TCR beta sequencing was performed on peripheral blood mononuclear cells. Genomic DNA extraction from the blood cell samples was performed with the Qiagen DNeasy Blood Extraction Kit. Library construction relied on the immunoSEQ multiplex PCR assay. For the multiplex PCR, a mixture combining 60 forward primers for TCR Vbeta segments and 13 reverse primers for TCR Jbeta segments was used. Amplification of the CDR3 region of rearranged TCR beta genes was performed with a multiplex PCR assay on genomic DNA. The amplified TCR beta libraries were sequenced on the Illumina HiSeq System as 87-base-pair reads. Concerning the study's data processing: A later analysis counted approximately 84 million unique TCR beta chains across the 650 to 700 repertoires, and roughly 11 million of these chains were shared by at least two donors. A nearest-neighbor algorithm error-corrected the raw reads and collapsed the reads into unique sequences, merging closely related sequences to remove PCR and sequencing errors. Alignment of CDR3 sequences to IMGT reference sequences was used to assign V, D and J gene segments. For a sequence to be retained, a match of at least six nucleotides was required to both a V gene segment and a J gene segment. Rearrangements were classified as productive when the CDR3 lacked stop codons and remained in frame with V and J, and all other rearrangements were classified as non-productive. Following IMGT convention, CDR3 was defined as the stretch from the second conserved V-encoded cysteine to the conserved J-encoded phenylalanine. The earlier analysis of about 640 of the donors excluded any sequence lacking an unambiguous match to a single V gene segment. An earlier analysis of about 600 of the donors called V segments functional above 56.7% productive rearrangements and segregating when the between-donor standard deviation exceeded 5%. A statistical classification framework was developed to diagnose cytomegalovirus status using the catalog of TCR beta chain sequences. In a later analysis, TCR nucleotide sequences were compared against IMGT/GENE-DB human TR gene sequences so that V and J genes could be assigned. In a later analysis, CDR3 sequences and most-parsimonious VDJ recombination scenarios were assigned using the TCRdist pipeline. A later analysis defined each TCR beta chain by its CDR3 amino acid sequence plus V-gene family, and excluded reads lacking a unique V-gene family. As a way to deal with suspected cross-contamination and a sequencing artifact, a later analysis dropped 500 to 700 nucleotide sequences that were highly shared and had low generation probability. For each public chain, a later analysis derived a clonal expansion index from normalized ranks of inferred template counts within each repertoire. A later analysis computed generation probabilities with a VDJ recombination model fitted to out-of-frame rearrangements, and checked the results against IGoR. In a later analysis, hypergeometric tests were used to score TCR-TCR, TCR-HLA and TCR-CMV co-occurrence, with a repertoire-size bias correction applied to TCR pairs. To estimate false discovery rates, a later analysis permuted the HLA or CMV assignments 20 times. In a later analysis, co-occurring TCRs were grouped using DBSCAN, with TCRdist sequence similarity added in when clustering inside HLA-allele-positive subsets. Co-occurrence clustering excluded repertoires with fewer than 30,000 or more than 120,000 public chains, plus five with anomalous nucleotide sharing. The table comes from immuneACCESS by way of TCRdb, which keeps in-frame sequences with V and J called. Part of the clones is missing from these tables; in studies checked, under half for an unresolved V gene and the rest for unknown reasons. The D gene and trimming were derived from the DNA, and the V and J assignments and clone size from that table. Within this sample are 130,000 or so clones, with approximately 80% of them counted one time only. Clones ranked in the top ten supply about 1.8% of the sample.

Including the terminal cysteine and phenylalanine, the CDR3 comprises 15 residues. This entry keeps only the CDR3 DNA: 45 bases, framed from base 1. V is clipped by 5 bases and J by 2 bases, and the sequence between their germline boundaries is 13 bases long. In the germline V gene (reference sequence), CDR1 corresponds to SEHNR and CDR2 to FQNEAQ. Overall study results and their limits: In a later analysis, around 17,000 TCR beta sequences were associated with specific HLA alleles at a false discovery rate of 0.05. In a later analysis, the rate of TCR association differed among HLA loci, with DRB1 alleles having the most associated TCRs and HLA-C alleles having the fewest. Because the 87-base-pair reads could not distinguish some IMGT-functional V segments, including TRBV6-2 and TRBV6-3, those segments were excluded. Compared with equally common non-associated chains, HLA-associated TCR beta chains in a later analysis were more clonally expanded and had lower generation probabilities. In vitro tests confirmed that a few of the cytomegalovirus-associated TCR beta chains recognize cytomegalovirus antigens. Because counts were too low, some 16 rarely observed V segments, including chromosome 9 orphons, were excluded from the earlier analysis of several hundred of the donors. The classifier was reported to diagnose cytomegalovirus status with high specificity and sensitivity in both the original cohort and the validation cohort. A later genetic analysis associated a missense DCLRE1C variant with V-gene and J-gene trimming of TCR beta chains, and an independent cohort replicated the association. In an earlier analysis of roughly 560 of the donors, most TCR beta V segments were observed in productive rearrangements about 87% or about 30% of the time, broadly matching IMGT annotations. Immune exposure information for the cohort was limited to CMV serostatus. Strong co-occurrence of HLA alleles, especially DR and DQ, made assigning TCR associations to individual alleles difficult. In a later analysis, several top co-occurrence clusters were reported to appear linked to parvovirus B19, influenza, CMV and Epstein-Barr virus. This cohort had only TCR beta chains sequenced, and the lack of alpha or paired-chain data limited which features could be detected. Correlated functional status among segregating V segments might reflect linkage disequilibrium, but an unknown experimental factor could not be ruled out. While some public TCRs were present in many individuals, most TCR sequences turned up only very rarely across donors. Because some donors lacked HLA typing at each locus, the association tests relied only on the typed subset. A total of 150 to 200 TCR beta chains were listed by the study as associated with cytomegalovirus. A later analysis found that most CMV-associated TCR beta chains appeared HLA-restricted, with HLA associations seemingly driven largely by CMV exposure. A later genetic analysis reported fewer N-insertions in productive TCRs among donors in an Asian-associated ancestry cluster than the approximately 670-donor mean. The sequencing pipeline was judged likely to have produced a cluster of highly shared sequence variants as a technical artifact. It was suggested by the authors that the approach could potentially be generalized to other disease states and immunological phenotypes. A further reported finding was that TCR beta sequences accurately predicted the HLA-A and HLA-B alleles for most subjects in the first cohort. Presence/absence analyses assumed roughly uniform sequencing depth across donors, an assumption that may not hold.

About this clone: There is no known antigen for this receptor. Base qualities are missing; no much larger clone stands one base away.

The sequenced sample consisted of PBMCs. This receptor chain uses TRBV7-9 and TRBJ1-5, and the D gene may be TRBD1, 6 bases matching. The clonotype originates from a man aged 40-50 years in good health and CMV-seronegative. The CDR3 reads CASSDETGRNQPQHF. DNA sequence: TGTGCCAGCAGCGACGAGACAGGCCGCAATCAGCCCCAGCATTTT.